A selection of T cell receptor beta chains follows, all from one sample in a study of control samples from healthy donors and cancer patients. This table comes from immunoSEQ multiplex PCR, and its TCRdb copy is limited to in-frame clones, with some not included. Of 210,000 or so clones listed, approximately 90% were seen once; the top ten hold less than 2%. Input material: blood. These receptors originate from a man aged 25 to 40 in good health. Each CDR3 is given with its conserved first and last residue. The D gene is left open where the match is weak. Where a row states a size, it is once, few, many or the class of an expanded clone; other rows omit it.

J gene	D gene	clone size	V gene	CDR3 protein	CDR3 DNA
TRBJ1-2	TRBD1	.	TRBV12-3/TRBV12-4	CASRSDRDGGYTF	TGTGCCAGCAGGTCTGACAGGGACGGGGGCTACACCTTC
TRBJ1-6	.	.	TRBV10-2	CASSEEVVRLHF	TGCGCCAGCAGTGAGGAAGTGGTCCGTCTCCACTTT
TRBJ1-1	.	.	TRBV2	CASSLGILNTEAFF	TGTGCCAGCAGCCTTGGAATTTTGAACACTGAAGCTTTCTTT
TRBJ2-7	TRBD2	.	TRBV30	CAWRLGGGAGEQYF	TGTGCCTGGAGACTCGGCGGGGGGGCCGGCGAGCAGTACTTC
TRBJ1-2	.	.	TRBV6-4	CASSDGEAGRPLGGYTF	TGTGCCAGCAGTGACGGTGAGGCAGGGAGGCCCTTAGGTGGCTACACCTTC
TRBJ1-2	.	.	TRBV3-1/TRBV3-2	CASSPHLSMGRTYGGYTF	TGTGCCAGCAGCCCGCATCTAAGTATGGGACGGACTTATGGTGGCTACACCTTC
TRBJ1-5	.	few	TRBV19	CASSMRTPPDPQHF	TGTGCCAGTAGTATGAGGACACCCCCGGACCCCCAGCATTTT
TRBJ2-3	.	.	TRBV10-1	CASSESRTGTDTQYF	TGCGCCAGCAGTGAGTCCAGGACCGGCACAGATACGCAGTATTTT
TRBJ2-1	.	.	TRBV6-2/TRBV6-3	CASSGPPVGYNEQFF	TGTGCCAGCAGTGGCCCCCCTGTGGGCTACAATGAGCAGTTCTTC
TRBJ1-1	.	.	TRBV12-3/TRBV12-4	CASRATTAFEAFF	TGTGCCAGCAGGGCTACCACGGCCTTTGAAGCTTTCTTT
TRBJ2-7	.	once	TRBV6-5	CASSRSYLYEQYF	TGTGCCAGCAGCAGGAGTTATCTCTACGAGCAGTACTTC
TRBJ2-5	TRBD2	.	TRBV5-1	CASSFRGGALQETQYF	TGCGCCAGCAGCTTCCGCGGGGGGGCCCTACAAGAGACCCAGTACTTC
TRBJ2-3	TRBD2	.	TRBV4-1	CASSHPLAGDTDTQYF	TGCGCCAGCAGCCATCCTCTAGCGGGGGACACAGATACGCAGTATTTT
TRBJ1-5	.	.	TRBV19	CASSLRDSNQPQHF	TGTGCCAGTAGTCTACGGGATAGCAATCAGCCCCAGCATTTT
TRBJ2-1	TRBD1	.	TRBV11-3	CASKGGPYNEQFF	TGTGCCAGCAAAGGGGGCCCTTACAATGAGCAGTTCTTC
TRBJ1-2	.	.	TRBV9	CASSPSNFDRGYTF	TGTGCCAGCAGCCCTTCAAACTTCGACCGGGGCTACACCTTC
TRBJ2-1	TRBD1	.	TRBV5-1	CASSLEGQDYNEQFF	TGCGCCAGCAGCTTGGAGGGACAGGATTACAATGAGCAGTTCTTC
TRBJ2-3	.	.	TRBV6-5	CASSYSRGRADTQYF	TGTGCCAGCAGTTACTCGCGGGGTCGTGCAGATACGCAGTATTTT
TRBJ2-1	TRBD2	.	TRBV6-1	CASSERPRGGGNEQFF	TGTGCCAGCAGTGAAAGGCCTCGGGGGGGTGGCAATGAGCAGTTCTTC
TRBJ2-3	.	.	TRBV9	CASSVEGRPDTQYF	TGTGCCAGCAGCGTAGAGGGACGGCCAGATACGCAGTATTTT
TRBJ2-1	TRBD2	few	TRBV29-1	CSVERQAGAYNEQFF	TGCAGCGTTGAACGTCAAGCGGGGGCCTACAATGAGCAGTTCTTC
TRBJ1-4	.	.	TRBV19	CASRHRATNEKLFF	TGTGCCAGTAGGCACAGGGCAACTAATGAAAAACTGTTTTTT
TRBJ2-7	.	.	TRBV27	CASSFGRGVEQYF	TGTGCCAGCAGTTTTGGCAGGGGGGTCGAGCAGTACTTC
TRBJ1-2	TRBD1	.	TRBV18	CASSPGTGAEGYGYTF	TGTGCCAGCTCACCAGGGACAGGGGCGGAAGGTTATGGCTACACCTTC
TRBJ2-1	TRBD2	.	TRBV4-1	CASSQGLLIAGEYNEQFF	TGCGCCAGCAGCCAAGGCCTTCTAATAGCGGGGGAATACAATGAGCAGTTCTTC
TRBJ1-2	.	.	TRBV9	CASSAGQPVGYGYTF	TGTGCCAGCAGCGCGGGACAACCCGTGGGTTATGGCTACACCTTC
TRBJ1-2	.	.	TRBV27	CASSPLGKRNYGYTF	TGTGCCAGCAGTCCCCTGGGCAAAAGGAACTATGGCTACACCTTC
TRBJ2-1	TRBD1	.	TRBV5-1	CASSLRTGHYNEQFF	TGCGCCAGCAGCTTAAGGACAGGCCATTATAATGAGCAGTTCTTC